This T cell receptor beta chain was recorded in a study of cytomegalovirus exposure and HLA in healthy donors. Study-wide context: Within an early data release were approximately 85 million unique TCRs drawn from HLA-typed donors.

The study ran its PCR with 60 Vbeta and 13 Jbeta primers. Assay: immunoSEQ multiplex PCR; the TCRdb copy retains only in-frame clones and omits some. Of approximately 150,000 clones in the sample, under 70% were seen once. The CDR3 contains 17 residues. V lost 1 base, J lost 7 bases, and 6 bases stayed unmatched. CDR1 is SGHVS, CDR2 FQNEAQ, per germline. V usage is TRBV7-8 and J usage is TRBJ2-1; 14 bases are a match to TRBD2. Sequencing was carried out using PBMCs. The receptor comes from a man aged 25-40 years in good health and CMV-seropositive. Here the CDR3 DNA reads TGTGCCAGCAGCTTAGTGCCGGGACTAGCGGGAGTAAATGAGCAGTTCTTC. This codes for CASSLVPGLAGVNEQFF. The entire variable domain, with the rest obtained from reference TRBV7-8 and TRBJ2-1, is as follows: GAGVSQSPRYKVAKRGQDVALRCDPISGHVSLFWYQQALGQGPEFLTYFQNEAQLDKSGLPSDRFFAERPEGSVSTLKIQRTQQEDSAVYLCASSLVPGLAGVNEQFFGPGTRLTVL.